The source of this T cell receptor beta chain is a study of blood T cell repertoires in COVID-19. The germline V gene has CDR1 SEHNR and CDR2 FQNEAQ (reference sequence). V dropped 5 bases and J dropped 3 bases, with 19 bases sitting between them. CDR3 length equals 16 residues. Libraries were prepared by immunoSEQ multiplex PCR; TCRdb keeps only in-frame clonotypes and omits some of them. The sample records 250,000 to 350,000 clones, roughly 82% being singletons. The rearrangement uses TRBV7-9 and TRBJ2-5; D is ambiguous. The receptor comes from a woman between 45 and 60 years old with acute or convalescent COVID-19. Sequenced material: peripheral blood. For the CDR3, the DNA is TGTGCCAGCAGCCCACAAATGGGCTTGAGAAAAGAGACCCAGTACTTC. Translating it yields CASSPQMGLRKETQYF.